This T cell receptor (beta chain) was documented in a study of shared clonotypes between healthy human individuals. This clone was seen once. What it recognizes is unknown. Both subsets, CD45RA+ naive and CD45RA-negative memory, were split from the CD4+ cells. Study-wide results and limits: Sampling covered nothing but blood. Tissue TCR repertoires likely differ from those found in blood. Generation probabilities of non-shared clonotypes were lower (relative to those shared by all four donors).

CDR1 and CDR2 (germline): SGHDT, YYEEEE. The V and J ends lost 6 bases and 9 bases respectively, with 16 bases between them. This CDR3 comprises 13 residues. The assay was carried out at the deep level. Sequencing was performed with immunoSEQ multiplex PCR; in TCRdb, only in-frame clones are kept and a portion is missing. The sample records about 300,000 clones, about 74% being singletons. The specimen was memory CD4+ T cells sorted from blood. The subset is: CD45RA-negative fraction. The chain couples TRBV5-6 to TRBJ2-1; no firm D call. The sequence derives from a man between 25 and 39 years old in good health. CDR3 residues: CASTSQSRSEQFF. The DNA for the CDR3 is TGTGCCAGCACATCCCAAAGCCGTAGTGAGCAGTTCTTC.